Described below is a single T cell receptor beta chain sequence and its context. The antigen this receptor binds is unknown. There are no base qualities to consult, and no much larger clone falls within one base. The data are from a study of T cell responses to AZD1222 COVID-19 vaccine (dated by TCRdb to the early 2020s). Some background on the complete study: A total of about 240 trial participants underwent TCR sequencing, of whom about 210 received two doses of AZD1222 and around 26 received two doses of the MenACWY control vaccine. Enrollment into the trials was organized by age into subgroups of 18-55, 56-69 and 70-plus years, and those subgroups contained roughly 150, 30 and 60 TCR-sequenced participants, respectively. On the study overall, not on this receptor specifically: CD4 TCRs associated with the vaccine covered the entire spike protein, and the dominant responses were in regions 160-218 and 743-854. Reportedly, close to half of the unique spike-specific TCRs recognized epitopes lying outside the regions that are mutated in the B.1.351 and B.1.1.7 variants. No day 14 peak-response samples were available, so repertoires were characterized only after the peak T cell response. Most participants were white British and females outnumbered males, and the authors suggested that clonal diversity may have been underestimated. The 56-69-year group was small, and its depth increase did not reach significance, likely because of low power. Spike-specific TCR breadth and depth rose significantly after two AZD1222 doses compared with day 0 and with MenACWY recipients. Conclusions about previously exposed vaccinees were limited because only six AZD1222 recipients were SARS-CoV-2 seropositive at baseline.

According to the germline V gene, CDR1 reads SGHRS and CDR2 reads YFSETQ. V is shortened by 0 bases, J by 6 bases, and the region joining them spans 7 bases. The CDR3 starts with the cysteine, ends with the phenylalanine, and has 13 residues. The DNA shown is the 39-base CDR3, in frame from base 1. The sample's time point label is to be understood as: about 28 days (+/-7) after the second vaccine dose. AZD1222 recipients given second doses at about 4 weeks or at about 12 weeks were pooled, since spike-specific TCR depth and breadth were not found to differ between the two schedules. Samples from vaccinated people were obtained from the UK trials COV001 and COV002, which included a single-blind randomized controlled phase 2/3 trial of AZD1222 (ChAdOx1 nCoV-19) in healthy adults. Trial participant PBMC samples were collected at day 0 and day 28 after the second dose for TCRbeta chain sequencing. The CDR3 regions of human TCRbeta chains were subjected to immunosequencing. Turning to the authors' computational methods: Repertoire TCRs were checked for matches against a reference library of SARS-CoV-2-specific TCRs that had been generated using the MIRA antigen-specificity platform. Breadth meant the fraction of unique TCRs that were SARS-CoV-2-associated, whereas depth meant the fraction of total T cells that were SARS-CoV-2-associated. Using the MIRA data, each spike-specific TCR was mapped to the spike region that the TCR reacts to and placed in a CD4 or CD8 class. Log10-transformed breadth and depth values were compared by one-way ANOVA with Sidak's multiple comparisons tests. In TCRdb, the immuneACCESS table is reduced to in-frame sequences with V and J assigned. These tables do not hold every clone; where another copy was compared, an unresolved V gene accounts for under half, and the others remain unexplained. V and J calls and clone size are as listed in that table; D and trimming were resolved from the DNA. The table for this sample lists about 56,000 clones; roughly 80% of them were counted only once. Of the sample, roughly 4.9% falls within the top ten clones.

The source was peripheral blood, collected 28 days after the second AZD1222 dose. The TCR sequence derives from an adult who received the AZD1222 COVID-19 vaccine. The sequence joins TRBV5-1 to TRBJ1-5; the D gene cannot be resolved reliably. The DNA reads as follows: TGCGCCAGCAGCTTGGGGGTGGCTCAGCCCCAGCATTTT. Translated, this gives CASSLGVAQPQHF.